A single sample is the source of the 14 T cell receptor beta chains below, sequenced in a study of blood T cells in healthy people across ages. Primed by a sample-barcoded 5' primer and a J-beta primer mix, a second PCR proceeded for 7 to 11 cycles. Each CDR3 protein is one row after TCRdb ran MiXCR on the 5' RACE reads. The sample includes approximately 360,000 distinct CDR3 sequences, 50% to 60% of them seen just once. The sequenced sample was blood. The receptor set was obtained from a man in his 60s in good health.

In its sample, this clonotype was seen once. The V gene is TRBV20-1, the J gene TRBJ2-7; 7 bases fit TRBD2. CDR1 and CDR2 (germline): DFQATT, SNEGSKA (reference sequence). The CDR3 consists of 14 residues. The ends lost 3 bases at V and 2 bases at J; junction bases unmatched: 7. The CDR3 region is CSASTAGRTYEQYF. The CDR3 nucleotides read TGCAGTGCTAGTACAGCGGGACGTACCTACGAGCAGTACTTC.

This chain connects TRBV6-6 to TRBJ2-4, with TRBD1 identical over 9 bases. The end of the DNA fits TRBJ2-7 better, so the J call may be wrong. Germline V gene sequence: CDR1 MNHNY, CDR2 SVGAGI (reference sequence). This CDR3 spans 15 amino acids. CDR3 nucleotide sequence: TGTGCCAGCAGTTCAGCGGGACAGGGCCTTGGCGAGCAGTACTTC. Translating it yields CASSSAGQGLGEQYF.

Only a few counts were recorded for this clonotype. This chain connects TRBV20-1 to TRBJ2-4, with D uncertain. CDR1 and CDR2 (germline): DFQATT, SNEGSKA (reference sequence). Trimming shortened V by 6 bases and J by 0 bases, and 15 bases separated the two germline ends. This CDR3 region has 15 residues. The CDR3: CSARQTALAKNIQYF. The CDR3 region has the DNA TGCAGTGCCAGGCAGACCGCGCTAGCCAAAAACATTCAGTACTTC.

The V call is TRBV12-3 or TRBV12-4, the J call TRBJ2-1; 8 bases map to TRBD1. The CDR3 sequence is 15 residues long. Trimming removed 7 bases from V and 5 bases from J; junction bases left unmatched: 10. The DNA of the CDR3 is TGTGCCAGCAACATTCCGGACAGGGCCCACAATGAGCAGTTCTTC. This codes for CASNIPDRAHNEQFF.

This clonotype turned up a few times. The CDR3 nucleotides are TGTGCCAGCAGGCGGACGGGAGGAGGAGAGTATGGCTACACCTTC. Its translation is CASRRTGGGEYGYTF. The rearrangement links TRBV6-6 to TRBJ1-2; D gene unclear. V gave up 6 bases and J gave up 5 bases, with 19 bases separating them. The V gene's germline CDR1 is MNHNY and CDR2 SVGAGI (reference sequence). This CDR3 comprises 15 residues.

This clonotype was counted a few times. This rearrangement joins TRBV29-1 to TRBJ2-1; perhaps TRBD2 as D (6 bases). V was cut by 0 bases and J by 14 bases, with 20 bases left in between. Germline V CDR1 and CDR2: SQVTM, ANQGSEA. The CDR3 extends over 14 amino acids. CDR3 nucleotide sequence: TGCAGCGTTGAAGAGCCCCGGGAGCGCCGCGTCAAGTTCTTC. This gives the protein CSVEEPRERRVKFF.

The chain joins TRBV3-1 to TRBJ2-1; perhaps TRBD2 as D (5 bases). Trimming removed 1 base from V and 1 base from J, with 14 bases in between. This CDR3 region has 17 residues. Germline loops: CDR1 LGHDT, CDR2 YNNKEL (reference sequence). The CDR3 loop reads CASSQAFPGNSYNEQFF. Written as DNA, the CDR3 is TGTGCCAGCAGCCAAGCCTTTCCGGGAAATTCCTACAATGAGCAGTTCTTC.

The chain uses TRBV30 and TRBJ2-7; D possibly uses TRBD1 or TRBD2 (5 bases each). From germline, CDR1 is GTSNPN and CDR2 SVGIG (reference sequence). Trimming removed 3 bases at V and 2 bases at J, with 11 bases between. This CDR3 spans 13 amino acids. CDR3 sequence reads: CAWRGDGTYEQYF. CDR3 in DNA: TGTGCCTGGAGGGGGGACGGTACCTACGAGCAGTACTTC.

V is TRBV28 and J is TRBJ2-1, with 8 bases matching TRBD2. V lost 7 bases and J lost 2; bases outside the gene matches: 4. The CDR3 spans 14 residues. CDR1 MDHEN and CDR2 SYDVKM come from the germline V gene. The CDR3 loop is CASKTSGPYNEQFF. DNA of the CDR3: TGTGCCAGCAAAACTAGCGGTCCCTACAATGAGCAGTTCTTC.

The chain carries TRBV28 and TRBJ2-7; TRBD2 matches at 7 bases. V was clipped by 6 bases and J by 7 bases; unmatched bases: 12. This CDR3 comprises 14 residues. The germline V gene has CDR1 MDHEN and CDR2 SYDVKM. The CDR3 DNA reads TGTGCCAGCAGGGACCGGCAGGGACTAAGAGAGCAGTACTTC. Its translation is CASRDRQGLREQYF.

The chain uses TRBV28 and TRBJ2-6; perhaps D is TRBD1 or TRBD2 (5 bases each). The CDR3 loop spans 16 amino acids. V gave up 3 bases and J gave up 0 bases, with 9 bases separating them. Germline CDR1 MDHEN, CDR2 SYDVKM. The CDR3 is CASSFLGTSGANVLTF. The DNA of the CDR3 is TGTGCCAGCAGTTTCTTAGGGACCTCTGGGGCCAACGTCCTGACTTTC.

The chain uses TRBV7-9 and TRBJ2-1; the D is unclear. Trimming cost V 0 bases and J 9 bases, with 12 bases left between them. In germline, CDR1 is SEHNR, CDR2 FQNEAQ (reference sequence). The CDR3 has 14 residues. The CDR3 sequence is CASSLARQVAEQFF. The CDR3 bases are TGTGCCAGCAGCTTAGCCCGGCAGGTCGCTGAGCAGTTCTTC.

A note on this clonotype: At one of its ends the junction is not consistent with the germline gene, which may arise from a read error. The V and J genes are TRBV7-2 and TRBJ2-1, with D possibly matching TRBD2 (6 bases). This CDR3 region has 17 residues. The germline gives CDR1 SGHTA, CDR2 FQGNSA. CDR3 nucleotide sequence: TGTGCCTGCAGCCCCACCGGCCGCGGGGACTCCTACAATGAGCAGTTCTTC. Translation: CACSPTGRGDSYNEQFF.

This chain connects TRBV27 to TRBJ2-4; 7 nucleotides match TRBD1. The CDR3 runs 15 residues. Looked up from germline, CDR1 is MNHEY and CDR2 is SMNVEV (reference sequence). The trim removed 2 bases at V and 1 base at J, leaving 2 bases unmatched. CDR3 nucleotide sequence: TGTGCCAGCAGTTTAGGGACAGAGGCCAAAAACATTCAGTACTTC. Translation: CASSLGTEAKNIQYF.